Sequencing of this TCR beta chain was carried out in a study of T cells in Graves' hyperthyroidism and ophthalmopathy. RNA transcripts gave rise to amplified TCR beta CDR3 regions. During a first-round RT-PCR of the TCR CDR3, the HTBI primer set was used. TCRdb re-called the multiplex PCR reads with MiXCR, one entry per CDR3 protein. This sample has about 590,000 distinct CDR3 sequences, with about a sixth found just once. This CDR3 contains 14 residues. Germline V gene data show CDR1 as SGHVS and CDR2 as FNYEAQ. Between the trimmed V and J ends, which lost 5 bases and 3 bases, there was a span of 11 bases. Notes on the study in general: Ophthalmopathy was predicted by the model a median of around 5.9 months ahead of onset.

Uncontrolled infections, other autoimmune diseases, pregnancy or lactation led to exclusion of patients. This clonotype came up many times. What it recognizes is unknown. The receptor was isolated from a young woman with Graves' hyperthyroidism. The rearrangement uses TRBV7-6 and TRBJ1-5; D call uncertain. Source material: blood. The DNA for the CDR3 is TGTGCCAGCAGCCCAACACCCTTCAATCAGCCCCAGCATTTT. Protein: CASSPTPFNQPQHF.